These 12 T cell receptor beta chains were all obtained from the same sample, sequenced in a study of T cell repertoires in aging, cancer and after chemotherapy. A mixed TRB-A/B primer pool amplified rearranged TRB by multiplex touch-down PCR. Each CDR3 protein gets one entry after TCRdb re-called the multiplex PCR reads with MiXCR. The sample yields about 7,800 distinct CDR3 sequences, more than 40% seen once. Amplification of TCR beta used genomic DNA extracted from peripheral blood. Source material: blood. The receptors were sampled from a human donor with a solid tumor.

V usage is TRBV29-1 and J usage is TRBJ2-1; 7 positions agree with TRBD1. The germline gives CDR1 SQVTM, CDR2 ANQGSEA. The CDR3 covers 12 residues. V gave up 6 bases and J gave up 13 bases; unmatched junction bases: 12. The CDR3 protein is CSVATGSETQFF. The CDR3 DNA is TGCAGCGTCGCGACAGGGAGCGAGACCCAGTTCTTC.

The rearrangement joins TRBV11-3 to TRBJ2-3; TRBD2 matches at 9 bases. The CDR3 is 18 residues long. The ends lost 0 bases at V and 0 bases at J; junction bases unmatched: 7. CDR1 is SGHNT and CDR2 is YENEEA in the germline V gene. CDR3 sequence: CASSLEGSGGSSTDTQYF. DNA of the CDR3: TGTGCCAGCAGCTTAGAAGGTAGCGGGGGCTCTAGCACAGATACGCAGTATTTT.

This clonotype was counted a few times. CDR3 region: CATSGGAGSQPQHF. CDR3 nucleotides: TGTGCCACATCAGGGGGGGCTGGGAGTCAGCCCCAGCATTTT. The chain carries TRBV6-6 and TRBJ1-5; 7 bases are shared with TRBD1. The germline V gene encodes CDR1 MNHNY and CDR2 SVGAGI (reference sequence). The CDR3 runs to 14 residues. V lost 10 bases and J lost 6; bases outside the gene matches: 12.

This rearrangement joins TRBV5-5 to TRBJ2-5; TRBD2 is a possible D gene (6 bases). Germline V gene lookup returns CDR1 SGHKS and CDR2 YYEKEE (reference sequence). V lost 6 bases and J 2 bases, leaving 20 bases between the germline ends. The CDR3 covers 16 residues. The CDR3 reads CASTQGWGVGQETQYF. The DNA of the CDR3 is TGTGCCAGCACGCAAGGCTGGGGGGTGGGACAAGAGACCCAGTACTTC.

V and J are TRBV27 and TRBJ2-7, with 7 bases that match TRBD1. The V segment lost 7 bases and the J segment 3 bases; nucleotides outside the gene matches: 12. This CDR3 has 15 amino acids. CDR1 and CDR2 from the germline V gene are MNHEY and SMNVEV (reference sequence). CDR3 loop: CASMSRTGSLYEQYF. The DNA of the CDR3 is TGTGCCAGCATGTCTAGGACAGGATCCCTCTACGAGCAGTACTTC.

The rearrangement joins TRBV20-1 to TRBJ2-1, with 7 bases aligning to TRBD2. CDR1 is DFQATT and CDR2 is SNEGSKA in the germline V gene (reference sequence). V shed 0 bases and J 8 bases; nucleotides not matched to a gene: 10. The CDR3 spans 15 residues. The CDR3 loop is CSARDQGGVVHEQFF. CDR3 coding DNA: TGCAGTGCTAGAGATCAGGGAGGGGTTGTCCATGAGCAGTTCTTC.

This chain links TRBV6-1 with TRBJ2-3; D not certain. Germline assignment: CDR1 MNHNS and CDR2 SASEGT. The V end lost 3 bases, the J end lost 1 base, and 11 bases lay between the germline ends. The CDR3 has 15 amino acids. The CDR3 protein is CASSDGHAGTDTQYF. The CDR3 region has the DNA TGTGCCAGCAGTGACGGCCATGCTGGCACAGATACGCAGTATTTT.

Sample share makes this clonotype medium-sized. This chain joins TRBV29-1 and TRBJ2-5; maybe TRBD1 (6 bases). This CDR3 comprises 12 residues. The germline V gene encodes CDR1 SQVTM and CDR2 ANQGSEA. V was clipped by 8 bases and J by 1 base, with 11 bases between them. The CDR3, as DNA: TGCAGCTCTGGGGGCCGCCAAGAGACCCAGTACTTC. This sequence encodes CSSGGRQETQYF. The variable domain in full, completed from reference TRBV29-1 and TRBJ2-5, reads SAVISQKPSRDICQRGTSLTIQCQVDSQVTMMFWYRQQPGQSLTLIATANQGSEATYESGFVIDKFPISRPNLTFSTLTVSNMSPEDSSIYLCSSGGRQETQYFGPGTRLLVL.

By share of the sample, this clonotype is large (0.1 to 1%). V usage is TRBV11-3 and J usage is TRBJ2-1; no firm D call. V lost 5 bases and J lost 6, with 8 bases in between. Germline V gives CDR1 SGHNT, CDR2 YENEEA. The CDR3 extends over 12 amino acids. The CDR3 coding sequence is TGTGCCAGCAGCCCCAGTTTCAATGAGCAGTTCTTC. Protein sequence: CASSPSFNEQFF.

The rearrangement uses TRBV19 and TRBJ2-7, with D possibly matching TRBD2 (5 bases). The CDR3 extends over 15 amino acids. The germline CDR1 and CDR2 sequences are LNHDA and SQIVND (reference sequence). V was pared by 9 bases and J by 3 bases, with 21 bases between. CDR3 sequence reads: CASSARGNRNYEQYF. The DNA of the CDR3 is TGTGCCAGCAGCGCCCGGGGTAATCGAAACTACGAGCAGTACTTC. Full variable domain (missing parts from reference TRBV19 and TRBJ2-7): DGGITQSPKYLFRKEGQNVTLSCEQNLNHDAMYWYRQDPGQGLRLIYYSQIVNDFQKGDIAEGYSVSREKKESFPLTVTSAQKNPTAFYLCASSARGNRNYEQYFGPGTRLTVT.

This clonotype was seen just once. This sequence joins TRBV6-2 or TRBV6-3 and TRBJ1-3; D ambiguous. Germline CDR1 and CDR2: MNHEY and SVGEGT. V lost 2 bases and J 0 bases, leaving 8 bases between the germline ends. This CDR3 comprises 15 residues. In DNA form, the CDR3 reads TGTGCCAGCAGTTACCCTAGGATCTCTGGAAACACCATATATTTT. Protein sequence: CASSYPRISGNTIYF.

By proportion, this clonotype is medium-sized (0.01 to 0.1%). The genes are TRBV27 and TRBJ1-2; D is perhaps TRBD1 (5 bases). Germline CDR1 MNHEY, CDR2 SMNVEV (reference sequence). The CDR3 is 13 amino acids. V was pared by 2 bases and J by 3 bases, with 7 bases between. The CDR3 nucleotides read TGTGCCAGCAGTTTAGGGGGACACTATGGCTACACCTTC. It encodes CASSLGGHYGYTF.